This T cell receptor beta chain originates from a study of CD8 T cells in Susac syndrome. With random hexamers, reverse transcription was performed on roughly 0.5 to 1 ug of RNA. MiXCR was run by TCRdb on the immunoSEQ multiplex PCR reads, yielding one entry per CDR3 protein. The sample contains 150,000 to 200,000 distinct CDR3 sequences, 91% of which appear only once. Trimming removed 11 bases at V and 2 bases at J, with 9 bases between. CDR3 length: 11 residues. The sequenced sample consisted of CD4+ T cells from PBMCs. The genes are TRBV12-3 or TRBV12-4 and TRBJ1-2; D remains unclear. The sequence came from a human donor with Susac syndrome. This chain's CDR3 is CASRLNYGYTF. The CDR3 nucleotides are TGTGCCTCCCGTTTAAACTATGGCTACACCTTC.